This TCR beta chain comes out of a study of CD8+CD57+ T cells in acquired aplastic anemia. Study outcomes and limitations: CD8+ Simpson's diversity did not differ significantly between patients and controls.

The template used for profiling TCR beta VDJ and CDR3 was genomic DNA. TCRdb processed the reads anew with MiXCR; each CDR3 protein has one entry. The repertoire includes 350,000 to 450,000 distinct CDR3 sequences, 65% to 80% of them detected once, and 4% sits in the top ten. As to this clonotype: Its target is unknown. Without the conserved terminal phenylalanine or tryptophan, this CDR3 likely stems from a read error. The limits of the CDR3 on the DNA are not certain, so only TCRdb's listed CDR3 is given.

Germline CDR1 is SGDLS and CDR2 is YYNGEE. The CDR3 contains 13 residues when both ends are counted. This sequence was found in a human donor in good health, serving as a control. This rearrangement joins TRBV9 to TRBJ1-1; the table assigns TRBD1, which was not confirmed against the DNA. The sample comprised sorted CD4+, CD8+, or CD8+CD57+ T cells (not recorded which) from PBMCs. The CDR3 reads CASSDSGQAGYEL.